This entry describes one T cell receptor (beta chain). Its antigen is currently unknown. A J-beta primer mix and a sample-barcoded 5' primer were used in a second PCR of roughly 6 to 12 cycles. In TCRdb, the 5' RACE reads were re-called with MiXCR into one record per CDR3 protein. The table records hundreds of thousands of distinct CDR3 sequences, 25% to 30% of them present only once. The CDR3 is made up of 15 amino acids. V was pared by 6 bases and J by 7 bases, with 11 bases of the junction left unmatched. Germline V gene sequence: CDR1 DFQATT, CDR2 SNEGSKA (reference sequence). This sample was included in a study of blood T cells in healthy people across ages. Study findings and constraints: A strong correlation between TCR beta diversity and naive T cell percentage was seen.

The rearrangement uses TRBV20-1 and TRBJ1-4, with 10 bases matching TRBD1. Sequences were obtained from blood. The origin of this receptor is a woman older than 75 in good health. This CDR3 is CSAYQNDRGPEKLFF. The DNA for the CDR3 is TGCAGTGCCTACCAGAACGACAGGGGGCCTGAAAAACTGTTTTTT.